The 26 T cell receptor beta chains below come from one sample, sequenced in a study of OX40 agonist ivuxolimab in advanced cancers. Libraries were prepared by immunoSEQ multiplex PCR; TCRdb keeps only in-frame clonotypes and omits some of them. The sample contains tens of thousands of clones, over 80% of which appear only once. The specimen comprised CD4+ or CD8+ T cells sorted from blood, sampled in a trial of the OX40 agonist ivuxolimab. These receptors were taken from an adult with an advanced solid tumor such as melanoma, head and neck, liver or kidney cancer.

This chain connects TRBV7-9 to TRBJ2-3; 14 nucleotides match TRBD2. Unmatched junction bases numbered 7, after V lost 5 bases and J lost 6 bases. The CDR3 runs to 16 residues. Germline V lookup: CDR1 SEHNR, CDR2 FQNEAQ (reference sequence). CDR3 DNA: TGTGCCAGCAGCCTTGGACTAGCGGGAGGAAGGGATACGCAGTATTTT. It translates to CASSLGLAGGRDTQYF. The complete variable domain, with remaining parts taken from reference TRBV7-9 and TRBJ2-3, reads DTGVSQNPRHKITKRGQNVTFRCDPISEHNRLYWYRQTLGQGPEFLTYFQNEAQLEKSRLLSDRFSAERPKGSFSTLEIQRTEQGDSAMYLCASSLGLAGGRDTQYFGPGTRLTVL.

This clone was found a few times. The chain couples TRBV10-3 to TRBJ1-2, with 7 bases fitting TRBD1. The CDR3 covers 15 residues. The germline V gene has CDR1 ENHRY and CDR2 SYGVKD. Trimming took 4 bases from V and 6 from J; bases not matched to a gene: 11. The CDR3 nucleotides are TGTGCCATCAGTGGGGAGCGACAGGGCGGCGATGGCTACACCTTC. Protein product: CAISGERQGGDGYTF.

The chain employs TRBV7-9 and TRBJ2-7; the D call may be TRBD1 or TRBD2 (5 bases each). Germline CDR1 is SEHNR and CDR2 is FQNEAQ (reference sequence). The CDR3 runs 14 residues. Deletions cut 4 bases from V and 0 bases from J, with 10 bases between. The CDR3 region has the DNA TGTGCCAGCAGCTCGGGACGGAGCTCCTACGAGCAGTACTTC. Protein sequence: CASSSGRSSYEQYF.

The chain couples TRBV5-6 to TRBJ1-1; 7 bases are a match to TRBD1. Germline values: CDR1 SGHDT, CDR2 YYEEEE. The CDR3 contains 14 residues. The ends lost 0 bases at V and 5 bases at J; junction bases unmatched: 4. CDR3 protein: CASSLGARGTEAFF. In DNA, the CDR3 is TGTGCCAGCAGCTTGGGAGCCAGGGGGACTGAAGCTTTCTTT. Using reference TRBV5-6 and TRBJ1-1 for the parts outside the CDR3, the full variable domain is DAGVTQSPTHLIKTRGQQVTLRCSPKSGHDTVSWYQQALGQGPQFIFQYYEEEERQRGNFPDRFSGHQFPNYSSELNVNALLLGDSALYLCASSLGARGTEAFFGQGTRLTVV.

V and J are TRBV6-6 and TRBJ1-2, with D uncertain. V shed 6 bases and J shed 0 bases, with 14 bases lying between them. Germline lookup yields CDR1 MNHNY and CDR2 SVGAGI (reference sequence). The CDR3 extends over 15 amino acids. The CDR3 is CASRRQDPANYGYTF. In nucleotides, the CDR3 is TGTGCCAGCAGACGGCAGGATCCAGCTAACTATGGCTACACCTTC.

The genes are TRBV25-1 and TRBJ1-6; 9 positions agree with TRBD1. V was pared by 4 bases and J by 1 base, with 2 bases of the junction left unmatched. The CDR3 spans 16 residues. Germline CDR1 reads MGHDK; CDR2 reads SYGVNS. The CDR3 bases are TGTGCCAGCAGTGGCGGACAGGGGTCCTATAATTCACCCCTCCACTTT. Its translation is CASSGGQGSYNSPLHF. The full variable domain, in which reference TRBV25-1 and TRBJ1-6 provide the parts outside the CDR3, is EADIYQTPRYLVIGTGKKITLECSQTMGHDKMYWYQQDPGMELHLIHYSYGVNSTEKGDLSSESTVSRIRTEHFPLTLESARPSHTSQYLCASSGGQGSYNSPLHFGNGTRLTVT.

V and J are TRBV2 and TRBJ1-1, with a possible D match to TRBD1 (5 bases). This CDR3 has 15 residues. Germline V gives CDR1 SNHLY, CDR2 FYNNEI. Trimming stripped 8 bases from V and 1 base from J, with 17 bases between. The CDR3 sequence: CASGDGTPPNTEAFF. In DNA form, the CDR3 reads TGTGCCAGCGGAGACGGGACTCCCCCGAACACTGAAGCTTTCTTT.

V and J are TRBV2 and TRBJ1-6; 9 positions match TRBD1. The trim removed 9 bases at V and 6 bases at J, leaving 3 bases unmatched. This CDR3 region has 13 residues. Germline V gene lookup returns CDR1 SNHLY and CDR2 FYNNEI. The CDR3 sequence is CARQGAGNSPLHF. The DNA for the CDR3 is TGTGCCAGACAGGGGGCGGGTAATTCACCCCTCCACTTT.

This chain links TRBV10-2 with TRBJ2-5, with no clear D. Germline CDR1 reads WSHSY; CDR2 reads SAAADI. The ends were cut back, 7 bases at V and 5 bases at J, with 14 bases in the middle. The CDR3 extends over 13 amino acids. CDR3 nucleotide sequence: TGCGCCAGCACCCTTTGGCAGGCGGAGACCCAGTACTTC. Protein product: CASTLWQAETQYF.

J is TRBJ1-4 and V is TRBV19; no clear D. There are 13 residues in the CDR3. Looked up from germline, CDR1 is LNHDA and CDR2 is SQIVND (reference sequence). V dropped 0 bases and J dropped 8 bases, with 7 bases sitting between them. DNA for the CDR3: TGTGCCAGTAGTATAGATCTGACCGAAAAACTGTTTTTT. This gives the protein CASSIDLTEKLFF.

The chain recombines TRBV30 with TRBJ2-1; 11 bases are shared with TRBD1. V was clipped by 2 bases and J by 7 bases; unmatched bases: 7. Germline loops: CDR1 GTSNPN, CDR2 SVGIG (reference sequence). The CDR3 length is 15 residues. The CDR3 sequence is CAWSPDRGLKNEQFF. For the CDR3, the DNA is TGTGCCTGGAGTCCGGACAGGGGGCTAAAGAATGAGCAGTTCTTC.

The chain couples TRBV20-1 to TRBJ1-2; D is ambiguous. Germline CDR1 and CDR2: DFQATT and SNEGSKA (reference sequence). The CDR3 runs to 11 residues. V lost 3 bases and J lost 7, with 9 bases in between. CDR3 sequence: CSASSGLGYTF. CDR3 DNA: TGCAGTGCTAGTTCCGGACTTGGCTACACCTTC.

This clone has only a few counts. The chain is built from TRBV11-2 and TRBJ1-1; D ambiguous. V lost 1 base, J lost 9 bases, and 9 bases lay in between. The germline gives CDR1 SGHAT, CDR2 FQNNGV. The CDR3 runs to 12 residues. The DNA for the CDR3 is TGTGCCAGCAGCTTAGGGGTAAGCAAAGCTTTCTTT. Translated, it gives CASSLGVSKAFF.

The chain links TRBV28 to TRBJ1-6; weak D call: TRBD1 (5 bases). In germline, CDR1 is MDHEN, CDR2 SYDVKM. V gave up 5 bases and J gave up 8 bases, with 13 bases separating them. The CDR3 has 14 residues. The CDR3 bases are TGTGCCAGCAGTCCCTGGGGGTTGGATTCACCCCTCCACTTT. Its protein product is CASSPWGLDSPLHF. The full variable domain, with the rest looked up from reference TRBV28 and TRBJ1-6, is DVKVTQSSRYLVKRTGEKVFLECVQDMDHENMFWYRQDPGLGLRLIYFSYDVKMKEKGDIPEGYSVSREKKERFSLILESASTNQTSMYLCASSPWGLDSPLHFGNGTRLTVT.

The rearrangement joins TRBV7-2 to TRBJ2-3; 8 nucleotides agree with TRBD2. Germline V gene sequence: CDR1 SGHTA, CDR2 FQGNSA. The CDR3 has 15 residues. Losses at the gene ends were 7 bases for V and 3 bases for J; bases not matched to a gene: 9. The CDR3 DNA reads as TGTGCCAGCACCATAGGACTAGCTGTAACAGATACGCAGTATTTT. This sequence encodes CASTIGLAVTDTQYF.

To note about this clone: In the same sample, other DNA sequences code for this CDR3. V usage is TRBV5-4 and J usage is TRBJ2-5; 11 bases agree with TRBD2. The CDR3 runs 18 residues. Germline CDR1 and CDR2: SGHNT and YYREEE (reference sequence). Trimming took 4 bases from V and 5 from J; bases not matched to a gene: 16. The CDR3: CASSNRLSGRASGETQYF. Written as DNA, the CDR3 is TGTGCCAGCAGCAATAGGCTTAGCGGGAGGGCCAGTGGGGAGACCCAGTACTTC.

The chain combines TRBV4-1 with TRBJ2-3; the D is unclear. The V end lost 3 bases, the J end lost 5 bases, and 12 bases lay between the germline ends. Germline V lookup: CDR1 MGHRA, CDR2 YSYEKL. The CDR3 is 14 amino acids. CDR3 loop: CASSQMDGRDTQYF. The CDR3 DNA reads as TGCGCCAGCAGCCAGATGGACGGACGAGATACGCAGTATTTT.

V and J are TRBV15 and TRBJ2-1; TRBD2 is a possible D gene (6 bases). Germline values: CDR1 LNHNV, CDR2 YYDKDF (reference sequence). The CDR3 contains 13 residues. Trimming removed 3 bases from V and 6 bases from J, with 9 bases in between. The DNA of the CDR3 is TGTGCCACCAGCAGTCACGGGGGCAATGAGCAGTTCTTC. This sequence encodes CATSSHGGNEQFF.

The sample holds a few counts of this clone. At the DNA level, this CDR3 is encoded by other sequences in the same sample as well. CDR3: CASSFQGRGYTF. In nucleotides, the CDR3 is TGTGCCAGCAGTTTCCAGGGGCGGGGCTACACCTTC. This chain joins TRBV27 and TRBJ1-2; perhaps TRBD1 as D (6 bases). The germline gives CDR1 MNHEY, CDR2 SMNVEV (reference sequence). The CDR3 covers 12 residues. V lost 3 bases and J lost 8, with 10 bases in between.

CDR3 nucleotides: TGTGCCAGCAAGAAGCCTGGAAACACCATATATTTT. It translates to CASKKPGNTIYF. The chain has TRBV6-1 and TRBJ1-3; D not resolved. V was cut by 7 bases and J by 2 bases, with 6 bases left in between. The CDR3 has 12 residues. The germline V gene has CDR1 MNHNS and CDR2 SASEGT.

CDR3 in amino acids: CASRDSSNTGELFF. The CDR3 DNA reads as TGTGCCAGCAGGGACAGCAGCAACACCGGGGAGCTGTTTTTT. The chain recombines TRBV2 with TRBJ2-2; D may be TRBD1 (6 bases). CDR1 SNHLY and CDR2 FYNNEI come from the germline V gene. V was trimmed by 6 bases and J by 2 bases, leaving 10 bases between them. The CDR3 runs to 14 residues.

The genes are TRBV5-5 and TRBJ2-2, with unresolved D. CDR1 and CDR2 (germline): SGHKS, YYEKEE (reference sequence). The CDR3 extends over 14 amino acids. The ends were cut back, 4 bases at V and 1 base at J, with 8 bases in the middle. CDR3 in DNA: TGTGCCAGCAGCCCGACAATGAACACCGGGGAGCTGTTTTTT. This codes for CASSPTMNTGELFF. The full variable domain, in which reference TRBV5-5 and TRBJ2-2 provide the parts outside the CDR3, is DAGVTQSPTHLIKTRGQQVTLRCSPISGHKSVSWYQQVLGQGPQFIFQYYEKEERGRGNFPDRFSARQFPNYSSELNVNALLLGDSALYLCASSPTMNTGELFFGEGSRLTVL.

There are a few counts of this clone. The chain carries TRBV7-2 and TRBJ2-7; no firm D call. The CDR3 runs 17 residues. Trimming removed 1 base at V and 0 bases at J, with 16 bases between. CDR1 and CDR2 from the germline V gene are SGHTA and FQGNSA. The CDR3 spells CASSLGGLWVGSYEQYF. CDR3 sequence (DNA): TGTGCCAGCAGCTTAGGCGGTCTGTGGGTAGGCTCCTACGAGCAGTACTTC.

The CDR3 loop reads CASSKPGLAHYEQYF. CDR3 nucleotide sequence: TGTGCCAGCAGCAAGCCGGGCCTCGCCCACTACGAGCAGTACTTC. This chain uses TRBV5-6 with TRBJ2-7; no clear D gene. Trimming took 4 bases from V and 3 from J, leaving 17 bases between them. The CDR3 consists of 15 residues. Germline V CDR1 and CDR2: SGHDT, YYEEEE. Looking up the rest from reference TRBV5-6 and TRBJ2-7 gives the full variable domain: DAGVTQSPTHLIKTRGQQVTLRCSPKSGHDTVSWYQQALGQGPQFIFQYYEEEERQRGNFPDRFSGHQFPNYSSELNVNALLLGDSALYLCASSKPGLAHYEQYFGPGTRLTVT.

This clone has just a few counts. The chain couples TRBV19 to TRBJ1-5, with no clear D. The CDR3 spans 12 residues. Trimming pared 5 bases from V and 1 base from J, leaving 3 bases between. Germline values: CDR1 LNHDA, CDR2 SQIVND (reference sequence). CDR3 bases: TGTGCCAGTAGTGGGAGCAATCAGCCCCAGCATTTT. Amino acids: CASSGSNQPQHF. Full variable domain (outside the CDR3, taken from reference TRBV19 and TRBJ1-5): DGGITQSPKYLFRKEGQNVTLSCEQNLNHDAMYWYRQDPGQGLRLIYYSQIVNDFQKGDIAEGYSVSREKKESFPLTVTSAQKNPTAFYLCASSGSNQPQHFGDGTRLSIL.

The chain joins TRBV7-2 to TRBJ1-6; D possibly corresponds to TRBD1 (5 bases). The CDR3 has 15 residues. Germline V gene lookup returns CDR1 SGHTA and CDR2 FQGNSA. V lost 4 bases and J 10 bases, leaving 17 bases between the germline ends. CDR3 DNA: TGTGCCAGCAGCTCACTAGGCAGGGTGAGGTCACCCCTCCACTTT. As protein: CASSSLGRVRSPLHF.